Listed below are T cell receptor beta chains from one sample, sequenced in a study of blood T cell repertoires in COVID-19. Some clones are missing from TCRdb's copy, which holds only in-frame ones; the method was immunoSEQ multiplex PCR. The top ten clones hold about 2.5% of a sample with 300,000 to 400,000 clones, roughly 86% of them seen once. The sequencing input was peripheral blood. The receptors here all came from a woman aged 60-75 years with COVID-19, enrolled during active disease. CDR3s include the opening cysteine and the closing phenylalanine or tryptophan. Each record gives: V gene, clone size, D gene, J gene, CDR3 protein, CDR3 DNA. D genes are given only for firm matches. Only some rows state a clone size, as once, few, many or a class for expanded clones.

TRBV5-6	NA	TRBD1	TRBJ1-2	CASSVTGGDGYTF	TGTGCCAGCAGCGTTACAGGGGGCGATGGCTACACCTTC
TRBV30	NA	NA	TRBJ1-1	CAWSGTGSTEAFF	TGTGCCTGGAGTGGAACAGGGAGCACTGAAGCTTTCTTT
TRBV2	NA	NA	TRBJ1-1	CASSSGTWGNTEAFF	TGTGCCAGCAGTTCCGGGACTTGGGGGAACACTGAAGCTTTCTTT
TRBV2	once	NA	TRBJ1-1	CASRFGGNTEAFF	TGTGCCAGTCGATTCGGGGGGAACACTGAAGCTTTCTTT
TRBV6-5	NA	NA	TRBJ1-1	CASSLRPVNTEAFF	TGTGCCAGCAGTCTACGTCCGGTGAACACTGAAGCTTTCTTT
TRBV5-8	once	TRBD2	TRBJ2-1	CASSLLRGGIWNEQFF	TGTGCCAGCAGCTTACTGCGGGGGGGCATTTGGAATGAGCAGTTCTTC
TRBV4-1	NA	NA	TRBJ1-1	CARGLWGRRTEAFF	TGCGCCAGGGGGTTGTGGGGGCGCCGCACTGAAGCTTTCTTT
TRBV10-3	NA	NA	TRBJ1-2	CAISDTVDYGYTF	TGTGCCATCAGTGATACGGTAGACTATGGCTACACCTTC
TRBV12-2	NA	NA	TRBJ1-1	CASRFDRGKGTEAFF	TGTGCAAGTCGCTTCGACAGGGGTAAGGGCACTGAAGCTTTCTTT
TRBV5-1	few	NA	TRBJ2-2	CASSLLGQNTGELFF	TGCGCCAGCAGCTTGTTGGGGCAGAACACCGGGGAGCTGTTTTTT
TRBV7-3	NA	TRBD2	TRBJ2-5	CASSEQPGLQQETQYF	TGTGCCAGCAGCGAACAACCGGGACTACAGCAAGAGACCCAGTACTTC
TRBV19	NA	NA	TRBJ1-1	CAITLGGEAFF	TGTGCCATCACCCTAGGCGGGGAAGCTTTCTTT
TRBV2	few	NA	TRBJ1-5	CASSESAGGQPQHF	TGTGCCAGCAGTGAATCGGCAGGAGGGCAGCCCCAGCATTTT
TRBV6-5	once	TRBD1	TRBJ2-7	CASSYDGNRGYEQYF	TGTGCCAGCAGTTACGACGGCAACAGGGGGTACGAGCAGTACTTC
TRBV5-4	few	NA	TRBJ2-7	CASSTPGGATYEQYF	TGTGCCAGCAGCACCCCGGGTGGGGCGACCTACGAGCAGTACTTC
TRBV28	NA	NA	TRBJ1-5	CASNSPAGGNQPQHF	TGTGCCAGCAATTCGCCGGCAGGGGGCAATCAGCCCCAGCATTTT
TRBV2	NA	NA	TRBJ1-2	CASTRGVINYGYTF	TGTGCCAGCACCCGGGGGGTAATCAACTATGGCTACACCTTC
TRBV5-5	few	TRBD1	TRBJ2-1	CASSVSGTGIVPYNEQFF	TGTGCCAGCAGCGTCTCCGGGACAGGGATTGTACCCTACAATGAGCAGTTCTTC
TRBV3-1/TRBV3-2	NA	NA	TRBJ2-3	CASSQVQGRDTQYF	TGTGCCAGCAGCCAAGTTCAGGGGCGGGATACGCAGTATTTT
TRBV18	NA	TRBD2	TRBJ2-7	CASSPGEGSSYEQYF	TGTGCCAGCTCACCGGGGGAGGGCAGCTCCTACGAGCAGTACTTC